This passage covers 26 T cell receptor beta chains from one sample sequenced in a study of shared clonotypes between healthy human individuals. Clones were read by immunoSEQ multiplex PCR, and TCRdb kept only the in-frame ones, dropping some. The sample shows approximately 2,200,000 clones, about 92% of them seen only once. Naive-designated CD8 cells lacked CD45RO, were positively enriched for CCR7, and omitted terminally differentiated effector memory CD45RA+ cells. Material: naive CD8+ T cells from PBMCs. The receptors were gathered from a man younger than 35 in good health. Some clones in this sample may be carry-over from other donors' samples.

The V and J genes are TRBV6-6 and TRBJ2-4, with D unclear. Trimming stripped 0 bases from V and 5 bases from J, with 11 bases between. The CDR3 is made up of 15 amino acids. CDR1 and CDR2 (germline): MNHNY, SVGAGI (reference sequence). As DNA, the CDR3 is TGTGCCAGCAGTTACTCGGGCGGAGCTCAAAACATTCAGTACTTC. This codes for CASSYSGGAQNIQYF.

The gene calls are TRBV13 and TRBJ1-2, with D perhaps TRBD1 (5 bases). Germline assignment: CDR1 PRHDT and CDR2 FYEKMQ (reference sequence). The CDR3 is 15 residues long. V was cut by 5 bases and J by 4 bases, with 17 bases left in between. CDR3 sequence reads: CASSPGPTPTYGYTF. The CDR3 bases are TGTGCCAGCAGCCCGGGACCCACCCCCACCTATGGCTACACCTTC.

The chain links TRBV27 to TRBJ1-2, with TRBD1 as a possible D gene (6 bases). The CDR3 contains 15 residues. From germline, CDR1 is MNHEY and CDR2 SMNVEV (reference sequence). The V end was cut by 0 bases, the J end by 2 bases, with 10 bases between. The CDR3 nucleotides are TGTGCCAGCAGTTTATCGGACAGAAGAAACTATGGCTACACCTTC. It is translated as CASSLSDRRNYGYTF.

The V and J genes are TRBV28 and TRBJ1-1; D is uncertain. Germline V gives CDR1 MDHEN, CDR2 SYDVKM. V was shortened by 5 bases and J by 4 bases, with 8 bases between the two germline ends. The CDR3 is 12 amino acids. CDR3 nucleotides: TGTGCCAGCAGTCCCCAAAGCACTGAAGCTTTCTTT. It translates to CASSPQSTEAFF. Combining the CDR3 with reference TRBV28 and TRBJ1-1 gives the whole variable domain DVKVTQSSRYLVKRTGEKVFLECVQDMDHENMFWYRQDPGLGLRLIYFSYDVKMKEKGDIPEGYSVSREKKERFSLILESASTNQTSMYLCASSPQSTEAFFGQGTRLTVV.

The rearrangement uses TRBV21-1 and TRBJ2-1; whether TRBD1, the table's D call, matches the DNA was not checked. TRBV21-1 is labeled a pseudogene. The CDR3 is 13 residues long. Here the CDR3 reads CASRTGTGNEQFF. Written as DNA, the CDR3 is TGTGCCAGCAGAACAGGGACGGGGAATGAGCAGTTCTTC.

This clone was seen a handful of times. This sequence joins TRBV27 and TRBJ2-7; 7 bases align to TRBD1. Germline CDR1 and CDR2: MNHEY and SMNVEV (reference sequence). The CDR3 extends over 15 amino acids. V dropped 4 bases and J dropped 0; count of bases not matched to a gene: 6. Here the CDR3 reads CASSSRDSGSYEQYF. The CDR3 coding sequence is TGTGCCAGCAGTTCCCGGGACAGTGGCTCCTACGAGCAGTACTTC.

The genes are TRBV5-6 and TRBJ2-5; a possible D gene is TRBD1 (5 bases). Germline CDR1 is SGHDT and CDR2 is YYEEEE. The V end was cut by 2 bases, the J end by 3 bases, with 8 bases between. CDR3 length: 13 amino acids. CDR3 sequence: CASSFLGEETQYF. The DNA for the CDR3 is TGTGCCAGCAGCTTTTTAGGGGAAGAGACCCAGTACTTC.

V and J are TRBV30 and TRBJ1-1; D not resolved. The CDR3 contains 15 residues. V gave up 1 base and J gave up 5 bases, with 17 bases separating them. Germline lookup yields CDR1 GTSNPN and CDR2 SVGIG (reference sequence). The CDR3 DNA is TGTGCCTGGAGTGCAACCGAATACCACGGGACTGAAGCTTTCTTT. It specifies CAWSATEYHGTEAFF.

The CDR3 loop is CASSFWGEAFF. In DNA form, the CDR3 reads TGTGCCAGCAGTTTCTGGGGGGAAGCTTTCTTT. V gene TRBV28 combines with J gene TRBJ1-1, with D possibly being TRBD1 (5 bases). Germline assignment: CDR1 MDHEN and CDR2 SYDVKM. Trimming took 3 bases from V and 8 from J, leaving 7 bases between them. The CDR3 runs to 11 residues.

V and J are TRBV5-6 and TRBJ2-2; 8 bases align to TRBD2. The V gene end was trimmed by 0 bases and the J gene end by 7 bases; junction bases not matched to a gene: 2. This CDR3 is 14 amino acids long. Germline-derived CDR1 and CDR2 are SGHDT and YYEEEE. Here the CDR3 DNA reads TGTGCCAGCAGCTTGGCGGGAGGGGTCGGGGAGCTGTTTTTT. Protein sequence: CASSLAGGVGELFF.

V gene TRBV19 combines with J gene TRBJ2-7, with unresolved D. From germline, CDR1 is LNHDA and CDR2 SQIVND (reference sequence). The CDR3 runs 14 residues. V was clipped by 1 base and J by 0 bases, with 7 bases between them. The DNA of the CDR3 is TGTGCCAGTAGTATAGCCTCGTACTCCTACGAGCAGTACTTC. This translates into CASSIASYSYEQYF. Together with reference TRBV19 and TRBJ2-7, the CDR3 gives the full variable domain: DGGITQSPKYLFRKEGQNVTLSCEQNLNHDAMYWYRQDPGQGLRLIYYSQIVNDFQKGDIAEGYSVSREKKESFPLTVTSAQKNPTAFYLCASSIASYSYEQYFGPGTRLTVT.

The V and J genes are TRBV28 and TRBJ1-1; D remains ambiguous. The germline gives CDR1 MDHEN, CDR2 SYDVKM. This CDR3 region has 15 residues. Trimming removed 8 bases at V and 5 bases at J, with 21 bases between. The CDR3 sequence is CASLLYRELGTEAFF. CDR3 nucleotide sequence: TGTGCCAGCCTCCTCTATCGGGAACTCGGAACTGAAGCTTTCTTT. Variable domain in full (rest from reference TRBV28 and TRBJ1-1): DVKVTQSSRYLVKRTGEKVFLECVQDMDHENMFWYRQDPGLGLRLIYFSYDVKMKEKGDIPEGYSVSREKKERFSLILESASTNQTSMYLCASLLYRELGTEAFFGQGTRLTVV.

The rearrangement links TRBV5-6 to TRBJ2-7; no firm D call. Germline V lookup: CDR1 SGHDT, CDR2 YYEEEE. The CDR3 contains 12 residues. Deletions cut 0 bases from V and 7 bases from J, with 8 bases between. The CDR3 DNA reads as TGTGCCAGCAGCTTGGAGGCCCGGGAGCAGTACTTC. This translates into CASSLEAREQYF.

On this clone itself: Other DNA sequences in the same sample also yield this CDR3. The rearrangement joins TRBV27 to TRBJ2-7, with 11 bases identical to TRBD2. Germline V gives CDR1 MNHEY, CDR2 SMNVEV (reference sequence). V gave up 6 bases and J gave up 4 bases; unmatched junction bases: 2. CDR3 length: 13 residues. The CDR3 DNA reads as TGTGCCAGCAGCCCTAGCGGGAGGTACGAGCAGTACTTC. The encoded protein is CASSPSGRYEQYF.

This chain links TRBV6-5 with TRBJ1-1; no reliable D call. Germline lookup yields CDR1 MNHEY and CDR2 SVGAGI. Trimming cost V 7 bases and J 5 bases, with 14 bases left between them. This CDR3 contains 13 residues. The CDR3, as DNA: TGTGCCAGCACCATCGGAAGCTGGACTGAAGCTTTCTTT. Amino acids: CASTIGSWTEAFF.

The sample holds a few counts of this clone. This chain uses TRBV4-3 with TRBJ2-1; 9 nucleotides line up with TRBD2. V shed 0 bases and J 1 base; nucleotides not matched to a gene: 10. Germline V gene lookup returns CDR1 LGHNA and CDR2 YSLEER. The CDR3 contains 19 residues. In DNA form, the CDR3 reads TGCGCCAGCAGCCAAGAGGTCGTAGCGGGGGAGGGGTCCTACAATGAGCAGTTCTTC. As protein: CASSQEVVAGEGSYNEQFF.

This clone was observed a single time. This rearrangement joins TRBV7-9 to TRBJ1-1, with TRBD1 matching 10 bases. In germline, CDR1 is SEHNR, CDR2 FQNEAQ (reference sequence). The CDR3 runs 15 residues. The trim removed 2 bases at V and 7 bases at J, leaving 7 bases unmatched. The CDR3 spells CASSLTRDRGYEAFF. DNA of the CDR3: TGTGCCAGCAGCTTAACTCGGGACAGGGGATATGAAGCTTTCTTT.

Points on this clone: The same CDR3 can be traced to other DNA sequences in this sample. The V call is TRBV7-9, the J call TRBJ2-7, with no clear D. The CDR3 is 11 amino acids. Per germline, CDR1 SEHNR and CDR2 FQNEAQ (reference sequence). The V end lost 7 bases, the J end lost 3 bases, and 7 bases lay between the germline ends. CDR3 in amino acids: CASTTGYEQYF. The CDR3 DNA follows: TGTGCCAGCACTACGGGCTACGAGCAGTACTTC.

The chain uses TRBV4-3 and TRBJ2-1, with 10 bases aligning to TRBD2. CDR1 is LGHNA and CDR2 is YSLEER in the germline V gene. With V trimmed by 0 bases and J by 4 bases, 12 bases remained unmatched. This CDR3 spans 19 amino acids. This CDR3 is CASSQDVGWTSGKYNEQFF. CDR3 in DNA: TGCGCCAGCAGCCAAGACGTAGGGTGGACTAGCGGCAAATACAATGAGCAGTTCTTC.

The CDR3 nucleotides are TGTGCCAGCAGCTTAGGGTGGTCTAGCGGGACCCACGAGCAGTACTTC. Translation: CASSLGWSSGTHEQYF. This sequence joins TRBV7-9 and TRBJ2-7; 9 bases match TRBD2. Germline lookup yields CDR1 SEHNR and CDR2 FQNEAQ (reference sequence). CDR3 size: 16 residues. The V gene end was trimmed by 1 base and the J gene end by 5 bases; junction bases not matched to a gene: 9.

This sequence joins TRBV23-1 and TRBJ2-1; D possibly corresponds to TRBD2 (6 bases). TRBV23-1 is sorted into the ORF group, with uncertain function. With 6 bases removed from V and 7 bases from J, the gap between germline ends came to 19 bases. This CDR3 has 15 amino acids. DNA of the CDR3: TGCGCCAGCAGGGGAGCCATTGGGAGGTCGAATGAGCAGTTCTTC. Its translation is CASRGAIGRSNEQFF.

CDR3 protein: CATSRDRNAAVKQYF. CDR3 coding DNA: TGTGCCACCAGCAGAGACCGGAATGCGGCGGTGAAGCAGTACTTC. The chain joins TRBV15 to TRBJ2-7, with D unclear. The CDR3 has 15 amino acids. Germline V gene lookup returns CDR1 LNHNV and CDR2 YYDKDF (reference sequence). Trimming shortened V by 0 bases and J by 8 bases, and 17 bases separated the two germline ends.

CDR3 coding DNA: TGTGCCAGCAGCCCAGGCGGAGGGAGCTCCTACAATGAGCAGTTCTTC. Translating it yields CASSPGGGSSYNEQFF. The chain employs TRBV7-2 and TRBJ2-1, with a tentative D call TRBD2 (6 bases). V was shortened by 5 bases and J by 0 bases, with 14 bases between the two germline ends. Germline V CDR1 and CDR2: SGHTA, FQGNSA. CDR3 size: 16 residues.

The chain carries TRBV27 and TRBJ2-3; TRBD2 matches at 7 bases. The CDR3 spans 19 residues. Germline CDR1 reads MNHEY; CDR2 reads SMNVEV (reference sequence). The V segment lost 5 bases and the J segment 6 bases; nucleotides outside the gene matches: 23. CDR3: CASSPRGRVAGWVYDTQYF. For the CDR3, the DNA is TGTGCCAGCAGTCCCCGGGGAAGAGTAGCGGGTTGGGTATACGATACGCAGTATTTT.

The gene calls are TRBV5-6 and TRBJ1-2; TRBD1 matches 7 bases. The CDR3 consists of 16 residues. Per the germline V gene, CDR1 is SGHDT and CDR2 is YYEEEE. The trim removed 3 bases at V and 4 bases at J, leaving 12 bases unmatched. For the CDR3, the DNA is TGTGCCAGCAGCTGGGATACGGGACAGCAAGTCTATGGCTACACCTTC. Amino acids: CASSWDTGQQVYGYTF.

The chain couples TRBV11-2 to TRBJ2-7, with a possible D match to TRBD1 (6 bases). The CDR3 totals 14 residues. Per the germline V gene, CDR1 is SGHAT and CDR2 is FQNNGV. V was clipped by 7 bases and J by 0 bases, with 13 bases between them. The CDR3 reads CASTQQGSSYEQYF. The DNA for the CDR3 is TGTGCCAGCACCCAACAGGGTAGCTCCTACGAGCAGTACTTC.